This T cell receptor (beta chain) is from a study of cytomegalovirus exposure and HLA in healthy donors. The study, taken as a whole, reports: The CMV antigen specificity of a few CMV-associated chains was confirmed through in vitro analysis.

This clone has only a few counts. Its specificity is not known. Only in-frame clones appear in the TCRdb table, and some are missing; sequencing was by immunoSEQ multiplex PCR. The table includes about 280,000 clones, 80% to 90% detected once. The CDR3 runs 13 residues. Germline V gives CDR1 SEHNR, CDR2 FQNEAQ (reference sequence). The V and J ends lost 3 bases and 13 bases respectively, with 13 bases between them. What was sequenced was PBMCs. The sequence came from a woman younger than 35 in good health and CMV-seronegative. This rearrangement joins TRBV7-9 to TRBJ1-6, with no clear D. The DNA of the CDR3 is TGTGCCAGCAGCTTTGGTATCGTGAGTCCCCTCCACTTT. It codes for CASSFGIVSPLHF.